Following are 14 T cell receptor beta chains from one sample sequenced in a study of graft-versus-host responses after intestinal transplantation. Plated together were 200,000 CFSE-labeled responder cells and 200,000 irradiated, violet-dye-labeled stimulator cells. Here immunoSEQ multiplex PCR was the method, and the copy in TCRdb shows in-frame clones only, minus some. The table has more than 12,000 clones, approximately 38% seen once. This material consisted of alloreactive CD8+ T cells from a mixed lymphocyte reaction culture, taken before intestinal transplant. Subset described: CFSE-low proliferating T cells sorted from approximately 6-day pre-transplant mixed lymphocyte reaction (GvH or HvG direction). The receptors here all came from a human patient who received an intestinal transplant.

The V and J genes are TRBV28 and TRBJ2-7; 7 positions agree with TRBD1. The germline V gene has CDR1 MDHEN and CDR2 SYDVKM. The junction had 4 bases not matched to a gene; V was cut back by 4 bases and J by 7 bases. The CDR3 is made up of 12 amino acids. The CDR3 is CASSYRGGEQYF. Written as DNA, the CDR3 is TGTGCCAGCAGTTACAGGGGCGGGGAGCAGTACTTC.

This clone was counted many times. This sample includes further DNA sequences coding for the same CDR3. The rearrangement joins TRBV6-1 to TRBJ2-5, with 8 nucleotides matching TRBD1. The CDR3 sequence is 14 residues long. Germline values: CDR1 MNHNS, CDR2 SASEGT. Unmatched junction bases numbered 1, after V lost 2 bases and J lost 2 bases. CDR3 loop: CASSEYRGQETQYF. The CDR3 DNA reads TGTGCCAGCAGTGAATACAGGGGGCAAGAGACCCAGTACTTC.

This clone was observed a handful of times. V is TRBV4-3 and J is TRBJ2-7, with TRBD2 matching over 8 bases. The CDR3 has 14 residues. Germline CDR1 reads LGHNA; CDR2 reads YSLEER. Losses at the gene ends were 1 base for V and 6 bases for J; bases not matched to a gene: 5. In nucleotides, the CDR3 is TGCGCCAGCAGCCAAGGCGCGGGGGGTCCCGAGCAGTACTTC. Translation: CASSQGAGGPEQYF.

V usage is TRBV4-1 and J usage is TRBJ2-3, with D maybe TRBD1 (6 bases). Trimming left V 2 bases short and J 3 bases short, with 12 bases between. Germline V gene lookup returns CDR1 MGHRA and CDR2 YSYEKL. The CDR3 consists of 15 residues. CDR3 in DNA: TGCGCCAGCAGCCAAACAGGGTATCGGACAGATACGCAGTATTTT. Protein product: CASSQTGYRTDTQYF.

This rearrangement joins TRBV6-5 to TRBJ2-1; the D gene is possibly TRBD2 (5 bases). Germline CDR1 is MNHEY and CDR2 is SVGAGI. The CDR3 spans 15 residues. V lost 0 bases, J lost 7 bases, and 13 bases lay in between. CDR3 in DNA: TGTGCCAGCAGTTACTCGAGCGGCCTCGGTAATGAGCAGTTCTTC. Its translation: CASSYSSGLGNEQFF.

The table lists this clone with a count of one. The genes are TRBV7-8 and TRBJ2-7; the match to TRBD1 covers 8 bases. The CDR3 consists of 15 residues. J gave up 4 bases and V 5 bases, and 10 bases lay outside the gene matches. Germline CDR1 reads SGHVS; CDR2 reads FQNEAQ. CDR3 DNA sequence: TGTGCCAGCAGCGATTCCGGGACAGGACGGTACGAGCAGTACTTC. It codes for CASSDSGTGRYEQYF.

This clone has a handful of counts. The CDR3 nucleotides are TGCGCCAGCAGCCCGGGACTTTACAATGAGCAGTTCTTC. It encodes CASSPGLYNEQFF. The V call is TRBV4-1, the J call TRBJ2-1, with a tentative D call TRBD2 (6 bases). This CDR3 spans 13 amino acids. Between the trimmed V and J ends, which lost 4 bases and 4 bases, there was a span of 8 bases. Germline CDR1 and CDR2: MGHRA and YSYEKL.

The chain couples TRBV5-1 to TRBJ2-7, with TRBD2 matching 12 bases. The CDR3 runs to 14 residues. J was trimmed by 2 bases and V by 3 bases; bases with no gene match: 0. The germline gives CDR1 SGHRS, CDR2 YFSETQ. The CDR3 loop is CASSWTSGAYEQYF. DNA of the CDR3: TGCGCCAGCAGCTGGACTAGCGGGGCCTACGAGCAGTACTTC.

The rearrangement links TRBV7-2 to TRBJ2-7; TRBD1 matches 8 bases. The germline CDR1 and CDR2 sequences are SGHTA and FQGNSA. With 1 base clipped from V and 1 base from J, the junction kept 3 bases outside the gene matches. The length of the CDR3 is 15 residues. This CDR3 reads CASSLEWDRSYEQYF. Here the CDR3 DNA reads TGTGCCAGCAGCTTAGAGTGGGACAGGTCCTACGAGCAGTACTTC. The whole variable domain, filled in from reference TRBV7-2 and TRBJ2-7, reads GAGVSQSPSNKVTEKGKDVELRCDPISGHTALYWYRQSLGQGLEFLIYFQGNSAPDKSGLPSDRFSAERTGGSVSTLTIQRTQQEDSAVYLCASSLEWDRSYEQYFGPGTRLTVT.

The V call is TRBV6-6, the J call TRBJ1-5; TRBD1 matches at 7 bases. The germline V gene encodes CDR1 MNHNY and CDR2 SVGAGI (reference sequence). V lost 6 bases and J lost 7; bases outside the gene matches: 9. CDR3 length: 14 amino acids. CDR3 protein: CASSLTGQAQPQHF. The CDR3, as DNA: TGTGCCAGCAGCCTGACCGGACAGGCCCAGCCCCAGCATTTT.

J is TRBJ2-7 and V is TRBV30; TRBD2 agrees at 7 bases. CDR3 length: 13 amino acids. CDR1 GTSNPN and CDR2 SVGIG come from the germline V gene (reference sequence). J gave up 3 bases and V 2 bases, and 4 bases lay outside the gene matches. The CDR3 loop is CAWSLGGGYEQYF. The CDR3, as DNA: TGTGCCTGGAGTTTGGGCGGGGGCTACGAGCAGTACTTC. Together with reference TRBV30 and TRBJ2-7, the CDR3 gives the full variable domain: SQTIHQWPATLVQPVGSPLSLECTVEGTSNPNLYWYRQAAGRGLQLLFYSVGIGQISSEVPQNLSASRPQDRQFILSSKKLLLSDSGFYLCAWSLGGGYEQYFGPGTRLTVT.

Note on this clone: The sample holds other DNA sequences that translate to the same CDR3. The chain links TRBV6-1 to TRBJ2-7, with a weak D call TRBD1 (6 bases). V lost 4 bases, J lost 3 bases, and 10 bases lay in between. This CDR3 comprises 13 residues. Germline-derived CDR1 and CDR2 are MNHNS and SASEGT. The CDR3 loop reads CASSARTVYEQYF. DNA of the CDR3: TGTGCCAGCAGTGCCCGGACAGTCTACGAGCAGTACTTC.

J is TRBJ1-2 and V is TRBV4-3, with D unresolved. V was pared by 1 base and J by 3 bases, with 6 bases between. The CDR3 runs 13 residues. The germline CDR1 and CDR2 sequences are LGHNA and YSLEER. The CDR3 nucleotides are TGCGCCAGCAGCCAAGTGTCGGACTATGGCTACACCTTC. Encoded protein: CASSQVSDYGYTF.

This chain links TRBV4-3 with TRBJ2-3; D may be TRBD1 (5 bases). CDR1 and CDR2 from the germline V gene are LGHNA and YSLEER. Trimming took off 0 bases at V and 1 base at J, with 5 bases between the two ends. This CDR3 comprises 14 residues. The CDR3 DNA reads as TGCGCCAGCAGCCAAGACAGGGGCACAGATACGCAGTATTTT. Encoded protein: CASSQDRGTDTQYF.